Below are 27 T cell receptor beta chains sequenced from a single sample in a study of beta chain features in type 1 diabetes. The study's findings and limits: Shortening of TCRB CDR3s, moderate but significant, appeared in all four CD4+ subsets of Type 1 diabetes patients.

No antigen has been identified for these receptors. cDNA synthesis used the whole RNA isolate, giving expressed TCRB sequences. Repertoires were generated with immunoSEQ multiplex PCR, while TCRdb's copy carries only in-frame clones and drops some. The sample lists 150,000 to 190,000 clones; 10% were seen once. The sample was central memory CD4+ T cells from blood. Receptors were obtained from a man aged 30-40 years with type 1 diabetes.

The V and J genes are TRBV5-8 and TRBJ2-5; D not certain. Per germline, CDR1 SGHTS and CDR2 YDEGEE. Trimming pared 3 bases from V and 1 base from J, leaving 10 bases between. The CDR3 totals 14 residues. The CDR3 loop is CASSSHSLQETQYF. The CDR3 DNA is TGTGCCAGCAGCTCACACAGCCTCCAAGAGACCCAGTACTTC.

This chain joins TRBV6-1 and TRBJ1-5, with D unresolved. Germline CDR1 reads MNHNS; CDR2 reads SASEGT. Trimming took 8 bases from V and 4 from J, leaving 12 bases between them. This CDR3 region has 13 residues. The CDR3 region is CASGRENNQPQHF. The CDR3 region has the DNA TGTGCCAGCGGCCGGGAAAATAATCAGCCCCAGCATTTT.

V usage is TRBV27 and J usage is TRBJ1-1, with 7 nucleotides matching TRBD1. This CDR3 region has 14 residues. Germline V gene sequence: CDR1 MNHEY, CDR2 SMNVEV (reference sequence). The trim removed 5 bases at V and 7 bases at J, leaving 10 bases unmatched. CDR3 loop: CASSIKQGLGEAFF. CDR3 nucleotides: TGTGCCAGCAGTATCAAACAGGGGTTGGGTGAAGCTTTCTTT.

V usage is TRBV4-3 and J usage is TRBJ2-3; 9 bases map to TRBD2. With V trimmed by 0 bases and J by 3 bases, 10 bases remained unmatched. Germline CDR1 reads LGHNA; CDR2 reads YSLEER. This CDR3 region has 18 residues. CDR3 nucleotides: TGCGCCAGCAGCCAAGATGTGATGGCGGGAGGGCTGACAGATACGCAGTATTTT. Its protein is CASSQDVMAGGLTDTQYF.

This clone was seen once. The chain uses TRBV20-1 and TRBJ2-3; D is unresolved. CDR1 is DFQATT and CDR2 is SNEGSKA in the germline V gene (reference sequence). This CDR3 spans 11 amino acids. V was trimmed by 4 bases and J by 2 bases, leaving 4 bases between them. This CDR3 is CSATPTDTQYF. CDR3 coding DNA: TGCAGTGCTACTCCCACAGATACGCAGTATTTT.

This clone was counted a few times. The gene calls are TRBV25-1 and TRBJ2-3, with 10 bases matching TRBD2. Trimming took 8 bases from V and 5 from J; bases not matched to a gene: 13. In germline, CDR1 is MGHDK, CDR2 SYGVNS. The CDR3 sequence is 16 residues long. The CDR3 is CASATGAAGGGDTQYF. The CDR3 coding sequence is TGTGCCAGCGCCACGGGGGCAGCGGGAGGGGGAGATACGCAGTATTTT.

A few counts support this clone. This sequence joins TRBV29-1 and TRBJ1-1; TRBD1 matches at 8 bases. V shed 4 bases, J shed 3 bases, and the junction held 10 bases outside the gene matches. In germline, CDR1 is SQVTM, CDR2 ANQGSEA. The CDR3 sequence is 15 residues long. The CDR3 DNA sequence: TGCAGCGTTGCATCAGGGACAGGTTTCGACACTGAAGCTTTCTTT. Encoded protein: CSVASGTGFDTEAFF.

The V and J genes are TRBV19 and TRBJ2-1; D ambiguous. Deletions cut 3 bases from V and 3 bases from J, with 6 bases between. This CDR3 contains 13 residues. Germline V gene sequence: CDR1 LNHDA, CDR2 SQIVND (reference sequence). CDR3 amino acids: CASSIGSYNEQFF. In DNA, the CDR3 is TGTGCCAGTAGTATTGGTAGCTACAATGAGCAGTTCTTC.

In this sample, this clone turned up many times. The chain combines TRBV2 with TRBJ2-6; 9 positions agree with TRBD1. Germline V lookup: CDR1 SNHLY, CDR2 FYNNEI. There are 17 residues in the CDR3. J gave up 2 bases and V 5 bases, and 7 bases lay outside the gene matches. In DNA form, the CDR3 reads TGTGCCAGCAGTATCACAGGGGGCGCGGCTGGGGCCAACGTCCTGACTTTC. Its protein is CASSITGGAAGANVLTF.

This clone came up a few times. The chain carries TRBV5-4 and TRBJ1-1; D is unclear. This CDR3 has 14 amino acids. V lost 0 bases, J lost 2 bases, and 8 bases lay in between. CDR1 is SGHNT and CDR2 is YYREEE in the germline V gene (reference sequence). This CDR3 reads CASSLDVTNTEAFF. The CDR3 bases are TGTGCCAGCAGCTTGGATGTTACTAACACTGAAGCTTTCTTT.

The chain has TRBV7-9 and TRBJ2-5, with 8 bases identical to TRBD1. Germline lookup yields CDR1 SEHNR and CDR2 FQNEAQ (reference sequence). Trimming removed 7 bases from V and 5 bases from J; junction bases left unmatched: 6. This CDR3 contains 13 residues. Written as DNA, the CDR3 is TGTGCCAGCATACCAGGGGGCTACGAGACCCAGTACTTC. Its translation is CASIPGGYETQYF.

This clone was seen more than once but under ten times. The V gene is TRBV5-6, the J gene TRBJ2-7, with 9 bases matching TRBD1. Per the germline V gene, CDR1 is SGHDT and CDR2 is YYEEEE. The CDR3 loop spans 15 amino acids. V shed 1 base, J shed 3 bases, and the junction held 5 bases outside the gene matches. The CDR3 DNA reads TGTGCCAGCAGCTTGATGGGACAGGGAGACTACGAGCAGTACTTC. It yields the protein CASSLMGQGDYEQYF. The variable domain in full, with the rest retrieved from reference TRBV5-6 and TRBJ2-7, is DAGVTQSPTHLIKTRGQQVTLRCSPKSGHDTVSWYQQALGQGPQFIFQYYEEEERQRGNFPDRFSGHQFPNYSSELNVNALLLGDSALYLCASSLMGQGDYEQYFGPGTRLTVT.

This rearrangement joins TRBV29-1 to TRBJ2-7, with 10 bases matching TRBD1. Unmatched junction bases numbered 2, after V lost 5 bases and J lost 4 bases. Germline V gene lookup returns CDR1 SQVTM and CDR2 ANQGSEA. The CDR3 has 12 residues. In nucleotides, the CDR3 is TGCAGCGTTCGGACAGGGGGATACGAGCAGTACTTC. Its protein is CSVRTGGYEQYF.

This clone was detected a few times. The chain has TRBV5-1 and TRBJ2-2; 8 bases are shared with TRBD1. CDR3 length equals 13 residues. Trimming cost V 6 bases and J 3 bases; bases outside gene matches: 1. The germline CDR1 and CDR2 sequences are SGHRS and YFSETQ. The CDR3, as DNA: TGCGCCAGCAAACAGGGGGACACCGGGGAGCTGTTTTTT. This encodes CASKQGDTGELFF. Looking up the rest from reference TRBV5-1 and TRBJ2-2 gives the full variable domain: KAGVTQTPRYLIKTRGQQVTLSCSPISGHRSVSWYQQTPGQGLQFLFEYFSETQRNKGNFPGRFSGRQFSNSRSEMNVSTLELGDSALYLCASKQGDTGELFFGEGSRLTVL.

This chain uses TRBV28 with TRBJ2-3; 7 bases match TRBD1. The CDR3 extends over 14 amino acids. V was clipped by 7 bases and J by 0 bases; unmatched bases: 4. CDR1 is MDHEN and CDR2 is SYDVKM in the germline V gene. DNA for the CDR3: TGTGCCAGCAAGACGGGACAGAGCACAGATACGCAGTATTTT. Encoded protein: CASKTGQSTDTQYF.

This clone appeared a few times. The chain couples TRBV2 to TRBJ2-7, with 10 bases identical to TRBD1. CDR1 is SNHLY, CDR2 FYNNEI, per germline. Unmatched junction bases numbered 11, after V lost 6 bases and J lost 0 bases. The CDR3 length is 17 residues. The CDR3 bases are TGTGCCAGCAGCGGCAGAACGTGGGACAGGGGCTCCTACGAGCAGTACTTC. It yields the protein CASSGRTWDRGSYEQYF.

The gene calls are TRBV5-1 and TRBJ2-7; 8 positions match TRBD1. The J call is in doubt because the DNA end fits TRBJ2-5 better. From germline, CDR1 is SGHRS and CDR2 YFSETQ. This CDR3 has 15 amino acids. CDR3 residues: CASSAGGTGQETQYF. CDR3 nucleotide sequence: TGCGCCAGCAGCGCCGGTGGGACAGGCCAAGAGACCCAGTACTTC.

This sequence joins TRBV4-3 and TRBJ2-1; 11 nucleotides agree with TRBD2. Germline-derived CDR1 and CDR2 are LGHNA and YSLEER. The CDR3 consists of 17 residues. Trimming cost V 4 bases and J 2 bases; bases outside gene matches: 7. CDR3 coding DNA: TGCGCCAGCAGCCGAGATAGCGGGAGGGCCACCTACAATGAGCAGTTCTTC. It encodes CASSRDSGRATYNEQFF.

The chain employs TRBV11-3 and TRBJ1-1; D remains unclear. The CDR3 contains 15 residues. The germline V gene encodes CDR1 SGHNT and CDR2 YENEEA. V dropped 5 bases and J dropped 5 bases, with 18 bases sitting between them. The CDR3 sequence is CASSPRKGEDTEAFF. CDR3 nucleotides: TGTGCCAGCAGCCCTAGGAAGGGAGAAGATACTGAAGCTTTCTTT.

This chain links TRBV6-5 with TRBJ1-1; 8 nucleotides line up with TRBD1. After removal of 6 bases from V and 7 bases from J, the junction contained 4 bases not matched to a gene. The CDR3 loop spans 12 amino acids. Germline CDR1 MNHEY, CDR2 SVGAGI. CDR3 DNA sequence: TGTGCCAGCAGCGGACAGGGCGATGAAGCTTTCTTT. It codes for CASSGQGDEAFF.

This rearrangement joins TRBV6-5 to TRBJ2-3; D unresolved. Germline CDR1 and CDR2: MNHEY and SVGAGI. The CDR3 has 13 amino acids. Trimming took off 7 bases at V and 1 base at J, with 9 bases between the two ends. The CDR3 DNA follows: TGTGCCAGCACGCTGCAGGGCACAGATACGCAGTATTTT. Amino acid sequence: CASTLQGTDTQYF.

This clone was picked up a small number of times. V and J are TRBV5-5 and TRBJ2-6; D is unclear. The CDR3 extends over 15 amino acids. The germline gives CDR1 SGHKS, CDR2 YYEKEE (reference sequence). The V gene lost 0 bases and the J gene lost 4 bases, with 8 bases spanning the gap. CDR3 residues: CASSLELSGANVLTF. DNA for the CDR3: TGTGCCAGCAGCTTGGAACTGTCGGGGGCCAACGTCCTGACTTTC.

V is TRBV4-2 and J is TRBJ2-1; 8 bases fit TRBD1. Germline-derived CDR1 and CDR2 are LGHNA and YNFKEQ. With V trimmed by 1 base and J by 4 bases, 3 bases remained unmatched. The CDR3 loop spans 15 amino acids. The CDR3 reads CASSQAGGAYNEQFF. DNA for the CDR3: TGTGCCAGCAGCCAAGCAGGGGGCGCGTACAATGAGCAGTTCTTC.

The chain carries TRBV5-6 and TRBJ2-3, with 7 nucleotides matching TRBD2. This CDR3 has 15 residues. J lost 4 bases, V lost 3 bases, and 8 bases had no gene match. In germline, CDR1 is SGHDT, CDR2 YYEEEE. DNA of the CDR3: TGTGCCAGCAGCTCAGCGGCGGGAGTGGCAGATACGCAGTATTTT. Protein: CASSSAAGVADTQYF. Looking up the rest from reference TRBV5-6 and TRBJ2-3 gives the full variable domain: DAGVTQSPTHLIKTRGQQVTLRCSPKSGHDTVSWYQQALGQGPQFIFQYYEEEERQRGNFPDRFSGHQFPNYSSELNVNALLLGDSALYLCASSSAAGVADTQYFGPGTRLTVL.

In this sample, this clone turned up a few times. The chain recombines TRBV18 with TRBJ1-1; D possibly corresponds to TRBD1 (6 bases). CDR3 length equals 14 residues. The germline V gene encodes CDR1 KGHSH and CDR2 LQKENI. V was pared by 2 bases and J by 5 bases, with 12 bases between. The CDR3 DNA reads TGTGCCAGCTCACCAATGACAGGACCTACTGAAGCTTTCTTT. Translating gives CASSPMTGPTEAFF.

The CDR3 here is CASMGRRNYEQYF. The CDR3 nucleotides are TGTGCCAGCATGGGCAGGAGGAACTACGAGCAGTACTTC. The rearrangement joins TRBV6-5 to TRBJ2-7, with D possibly TRBD2 on 5 matching bases. Trimming pared 7 bases from V and 3 bases from J, leaving 13 bases between. This CDR3 has 13 amino acids. Germline V gene data show CDR1 as MNHEY and CDR2 as SVGAGI.

The rearrangement uses TRBV5-6 and TRBJ2-7; the match to TRBD2 covers 7 bases. With V trimmed by 4 bases and J by 3 bases, 1 base remained unmatched. CDR3 length: 12 residues. The germline gives CDR1 SGHDT, CDR2 YYEEEE. The chain's CDR3 is CASSRTSYEQYF. CDR3 sequence (DNA): TGTGCCAGCAGCCGGACTAGCTACGAGCAGTACTTC.